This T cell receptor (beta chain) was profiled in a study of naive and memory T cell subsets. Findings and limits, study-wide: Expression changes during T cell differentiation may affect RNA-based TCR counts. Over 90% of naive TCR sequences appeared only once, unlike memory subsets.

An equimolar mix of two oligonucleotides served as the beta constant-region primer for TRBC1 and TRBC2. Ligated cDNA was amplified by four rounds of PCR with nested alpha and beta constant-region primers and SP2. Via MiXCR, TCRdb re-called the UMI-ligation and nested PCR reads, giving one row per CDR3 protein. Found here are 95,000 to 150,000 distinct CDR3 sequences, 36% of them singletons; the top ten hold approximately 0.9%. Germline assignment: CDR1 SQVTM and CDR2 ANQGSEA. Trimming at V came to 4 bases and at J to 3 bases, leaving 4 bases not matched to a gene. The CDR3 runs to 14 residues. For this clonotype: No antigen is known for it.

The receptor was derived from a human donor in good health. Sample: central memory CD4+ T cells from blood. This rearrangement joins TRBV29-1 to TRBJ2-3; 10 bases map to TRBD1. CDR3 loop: CSVVRDRGTDTQYF. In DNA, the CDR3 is TGCAGCGTTGTAAGGGACAGGGGAACAGATACGCAGTATTTT.